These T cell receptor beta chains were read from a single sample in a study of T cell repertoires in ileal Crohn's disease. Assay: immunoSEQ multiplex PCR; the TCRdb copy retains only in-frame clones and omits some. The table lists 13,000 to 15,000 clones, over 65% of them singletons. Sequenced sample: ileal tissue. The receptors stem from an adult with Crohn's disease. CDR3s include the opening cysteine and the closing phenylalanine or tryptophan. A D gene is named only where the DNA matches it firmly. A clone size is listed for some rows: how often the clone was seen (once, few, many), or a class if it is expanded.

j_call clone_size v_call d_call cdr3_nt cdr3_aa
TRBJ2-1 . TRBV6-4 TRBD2 TGTGCCAGCAGTGCCGGGGGGGCCTACAATGAGCAGTTCTTC CASSAGGAYNEQFF
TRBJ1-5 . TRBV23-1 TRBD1 TGCGCCAGCAGTCAATCCTATGGTGATAACGGGACAGCCTCCAATCAGCCCCAGCATTTT CASSQSYGDNGTASNQPQHF
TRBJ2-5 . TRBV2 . TGTGCCAGCAGTGGACAACTAGCCCAGGCGGGGGAGACCCAGTACTTC CASSGQLAQAGETQYF
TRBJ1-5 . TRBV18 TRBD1 TGTGCCAGCTCACAGGGGGCTGATCAGCCCCAGCATTTT CASSQGADQPQHF
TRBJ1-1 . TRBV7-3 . TGTGCCAGCAGGGCACAGAACACTGAAGCTTTCTTT CASRAQNTEAFF
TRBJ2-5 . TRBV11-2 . TGTGCCAGCAGCTTAGTAGTCGCCACGGTCCAAGAGACCCAGTACTTC CASSLVVATVQETQYF
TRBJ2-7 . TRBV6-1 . TGTGCCAGCAGTGGCACAGGGATCTACGAGCAGTACTTC CASSGTGIYEQYF
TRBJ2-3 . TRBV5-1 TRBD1 TGCGCCAGCAGCCATGACAGGGGTAATAGAGATACGCAGTATTTT CASSHDRGNRDTQYF
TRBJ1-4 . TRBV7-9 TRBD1 TGTGCCAGCAGCTCCTACAGGGGCACTAATGAAAAACTGTTTTTT CASSSYRGTNEKLFF
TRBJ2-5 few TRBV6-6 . TGTGCCAGCAGTTTGAGAACTCCCCCGGAGACCCAGTACTTC CASSLRTPPETQYF
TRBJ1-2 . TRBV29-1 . TGCAGCGTTGGCGCACAGTCGGACTATGGCTACACCTTC CSVGAQSDYGYTF
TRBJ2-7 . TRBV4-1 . TGCGCCAGCAGCCAAGTGGTTTTGGACAGACAACTTTTC CASSQVVLDRQLF
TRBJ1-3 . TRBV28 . TGTGCCAGCAGTTTTGGGGGCGCGGGTGGAAACACCATATATTTT CASSFGGAGGNTIYF
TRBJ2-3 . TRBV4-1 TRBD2 TGCGCCAGCAGCCAAGTAACCCTAGCGGGGGTGGATACGCAGTATTTT CASSQVTLAGVDTQYF